The 7 T cell receptor beta chains in this list originate from one sample, sequenced in a study of shared clonotypes between healthy human individuals. Naive CD8 isolation took CD45RO-negative cells positively selected for CCR7 and excluded terminally differentiated effector memory CD45RA+ cells. Only in-frame clones appear in the TCRdb table, and some are missing; sequencing was by immunoSEQ multiplex PCR. The table has about 2,200,000 clones, about 93% seen once; the top ten hold under 2%. Sample: naive CD8+ T cells from PBMCs. The receptor set was obtained from a man aged 18 to 30 in good health. Some clones in this sample may be carry-over from other donors' samples.

This clone was counted a single time. The V gene is TRBV5-1, the J gene TRBJ2-3, with 7 bases lining up with TRBD2. J gave up 4 bases and V 3 bases, and 11 bases lay outside the gene matches. The CDR3 runs 16 residues. In germline, CDR1 is SGHRS, CDR2 YFSETQ. The CDR3 nucleotides read TGCGCCAGCAGCTCTGGCGGCGGGAGACTCTCAGATACGCAGTATTTT. Encoded protein: CASSSGGGRLSDTQYF.

The chain combines TRBV4-1 with TRBJ2-7; the match to TRBD2 covers 7 bases. Unmatched junction bases numbered 6, after V lost 4 bases and J lost 0 bases. The germline V gene encodes CDR1 MGHRA and CDR2 YSYEKL. The CDR3 has 15 residues. For the CDR3, the DNA is TGCGCCAGCAGCCGAGGTGGCGGGAGCTCCTACGAGCAGTACTTC. Amino acid sequence: CASSRGGGSSYEQYF.

This sequence joins TRBV5-6 and TRBJ2-6; TRBD1 matches at 9 bases. V lost 1 base, J lost 0 bases, and 5 bases stayed unmatched. The CDR3 runs 18 residues. Germline assignment: CDR1 SGHDT and CDR2 YYEEEE. The chain's CDR3 is CASSLSTGGLSGANVLTF. The CDR3 DNA reads as TGTGCCAGCAGCTTGAGTACAGGGGGCCTCTCTGGGGCCAACGTCCTGACTTTC.

The chain employs TRBV6-6 and TRBJ2-7, with no clear D. V was clipped by 5 bases and J by 4 bases, with 18 bases between them. This CDR3 region has 15 residues. The V gene's germline CDR1 is MNHNY and CDR2 SVGAGI (reference sequence). The CDR3 DNA follows: TGTGCCAGCAGTCATTCCTCCCCAACGTCGTACGAGCAGTACTTC. It encodes CASSHSSPTSYEQYF.

This clone has a handful of counts. Here the CDR3 DNA reads TGTGCCAGTAGTGCGCTACAGGATACCGGGGAGCTGTTTTTT. As protein: CASSALQDTGELFF. The chain couples TRBV19 to TRBJ2-2; D might be TRBD1 (5 bases). Germline V gene sequence: CDR1 LNHDA, CDR2 SQIVND (reference sequence). The CDR3 totals 14 residues. Trimming left V 5 bases short and J 5 bases short, with 12 bases between.

This clone was picked up a small number of times. The chain carries TRBV27 and TRBJ1-2; D is unclear. CDR1 is MNHEY and CDR2 is SMNVEV in the germline V gene (reference sequence). Trimming left V 5 bases short and J 6 bases short, with 10 bases between. CDR3 size: 12 residues. The CDR3 coding sequence is TGTGCCAGCAGTCCCGCCGGAAATGGCTACACCTTC. Its protein product is CASSPAGNGYTF.

The chain uses TRBV30 and TRBJ2-7; the D gene could be TRBD1 or TRBD2 (5 bases each). This CDR3 spans 13 amino acids. In germline, CDR1 is GTSNPN, CDR2 SVGIG (reference sequence). V lost 5 bases, J lost 3 bases, and 14 bases lay in between. In DNA form, the CDR3 reads TGTGCCTGGCATAGGGGAGAGGGCTACGAGCAGTACTTC. Its translation: CAWHRGEGYEQYF.